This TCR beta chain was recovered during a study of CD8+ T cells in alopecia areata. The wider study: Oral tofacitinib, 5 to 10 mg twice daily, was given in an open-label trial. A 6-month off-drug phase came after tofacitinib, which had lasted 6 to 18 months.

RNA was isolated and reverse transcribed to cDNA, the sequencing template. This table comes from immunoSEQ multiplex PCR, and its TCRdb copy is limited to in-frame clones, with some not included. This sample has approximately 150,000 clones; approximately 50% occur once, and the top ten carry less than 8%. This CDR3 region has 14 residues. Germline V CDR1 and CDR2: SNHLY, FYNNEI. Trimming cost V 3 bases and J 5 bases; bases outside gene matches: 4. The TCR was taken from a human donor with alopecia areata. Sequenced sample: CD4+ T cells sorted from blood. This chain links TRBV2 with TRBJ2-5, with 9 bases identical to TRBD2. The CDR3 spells CASSEASGMETQYF. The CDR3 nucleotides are TGTGCCAGCAGTGAGGCTAGCGGGATGGAGACCCAGTACTTC.